This TCR beta chain is drawn from a study of T-cell reconstitution after alpha-beta-depleted transplantation in children (dated by TCRdb to about 2016). Context from the whole study: The study quantitatively tracked T-cell immune reconstitution after TCRalphabeta/CD19-depleted allogeneic hematopoietic cell transplantation in children using TCR repertoire profiling. Beyond this particular receptor, the publication reports: About two months after transplant, the apparently early recovery of alphabetaT-cell counts reportedly depended on just several hundred clones that had expanded rapidly and came from non-depleted graft cells. Hyperexpanded clone frequencies declined over subsequent months; after one year, T-cell counts and TCRbeta diversity were mostly attributed to newly produced T cells. In some patients, the high TCRbeta diversity seen at day 60 was put down to recipient T cells and intrathymic progenitors that had survived conditioning.

Library method: PCR. Sequencing was performed on an Illumina HiSeq 2500. Molecular barcoding was employed in the preparation of TCR libraries, with unique molecular identifiers being used to normalize TCRbeta repertoire quantification. TCRdb reran the public reads through fastp at Q25 and MiXCR, keeping productive beta chains. Rows with a matching CDR3 protein are joined into one entry that keeps the most common DNA and genes. In this sample the table shows some 450,000 distinct CDR3 sequences, 43% of which occur a single time. The ten most abundant clones make up under 35% of the sample. The sample's treatment or condition label is to be understood as: allogeneic hematopoietic cell transplantation with graft depleted of TCRalphabeta T cells and CD19 B cells. The transplant recipients were children given TCRalphabeta/CD19-depleted allogeneic hematopoietic cell grafts. V loses 5 bases at its end and J loses 9 bases; junction bases beyond the gene matches: 3. Taken from cysteine to phenylalanine, the CDR3 has 11 residues. Just the 33-base CDR3 DNA is kept, in frame starting at base 1. The germline V gene (reference sequence) specifies DFQATT as CDR1 and SNEGSKA as CDR2.

On this clonotype itself: It lacks a known antigen. No base quality values were provided; no much bigger clone lies one nucleotide off.

This receptor was taken from a girl aged 2 to 9 with aplastic anemia, due to receive a stem cell transplant. The material sequenced was PBMCs, taken before TCRalphabeta/CD19-depleted stem cell transplant. This sequence uses TRBV20-1 and TRBJ2-1, with 8 bases matching TRBD1. The DNA is as follows: TGCAGTGCTCCGACAGGGGTTGAGCAGTTCTTC. It translates to CSAPTGVEQFF.